What follows is one TCR beta chain and its context. Its specificity is unknown. In the naive CD8 group, cells lacked CD45RO and were positively selected for CCR7, so terminally differentiated effector memory CD45RA+ cells were left out. The donor population consisted of healthy HIV-negative adults with no recent acute infections or vaccinations. This CDR3 is 12 amino acids long. Trimming pared 5 bases from V and 5 bases from J, leaving 10 bases between. Germline values: CDR1 SGHVS, CDR2 FNYEAQ. The data were taken from a study of shared clonotypes between healthy human individuals. Whole-study results and caveats: Roughly 5.3% of naive CD4 clonotypes were common to a few donors. Non-shared clonotypes displayed generation probabilities falling below those of clonotypes present in all four donors.

Measured with immunoSEQ multiplex PCR; TCRdb has only the in-frame clones, and not every one. The sample holds fewer than 1 million clones, about 96% seen once. This receptor was taken from a man aged 30 to 39 in good health. Sequencing input: naive CD8+ T cells sorted from blood. The chain carries TRBV7-6 and TRBJ2-7; possibly TRBD1 for D (6 bases). CDR3 region: CASSADRNEQYF. The DNA for the CDR3 is TGTGCCAGCAGCGCTGACAGGAACGAGCAGTACTTC.